This TCR beta chain was captured by sequencing in a study of blood T cells in healthy people across ages. Through a sample-barcoded 5' primer and a J-beta primer mix, a second PCR was run for about 6 to 11 cycles. TCRdb re-called the 5' RACE reads through MiXCR, storing one row per CDR3 protein. Found here are roughly 680,000 distinct CDR3 sequences, more than 40% of them singletons; the top ten hold roughly 34%. The germline V gene has CDR1 SEHNR and CDR2 FQNEAQ (reference sequence). The CDR3 sequence is 13 residues long. J lost 5 bases, V lost 5 bases, and 2 bases had no gene match. This chain uses TRBV7-9 with TRBJ2-7; 11 nucleotides line up with TRBD1. The clonotype originates from a woman aged 55-70 years in good health. Material for sequencing was blood. In DNA form, the CDR3 reads TGTGCCAGCAGCCCGGGACAGGGGGACGAGCAGTACTTC. Translating gives CASSPGQGDEQYF.